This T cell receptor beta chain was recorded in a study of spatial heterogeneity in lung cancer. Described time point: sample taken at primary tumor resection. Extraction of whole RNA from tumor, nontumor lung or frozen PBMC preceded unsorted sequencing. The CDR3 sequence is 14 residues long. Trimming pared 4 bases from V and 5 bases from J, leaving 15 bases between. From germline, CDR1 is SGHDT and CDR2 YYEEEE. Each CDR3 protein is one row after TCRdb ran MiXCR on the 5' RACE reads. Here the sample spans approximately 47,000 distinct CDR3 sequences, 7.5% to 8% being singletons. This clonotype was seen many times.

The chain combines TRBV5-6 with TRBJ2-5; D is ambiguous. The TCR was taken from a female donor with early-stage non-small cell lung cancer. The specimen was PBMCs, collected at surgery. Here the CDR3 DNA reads TGTGCCAGCAGCGCCCTCAAAGGACGGGAGACCCAGTACTTC. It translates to CASSALKGRETQYF.